This T cell receptor (beta chain) was identified in a study of cytomegalovirus exposure and HLA in healthy donors. The table came from immunoSEQ multiplex PCR; TCRdb's copy has only in-frame clones and leaves some out. The repertoire has 60,000 or so clones, just under 95% of them found once; the top ten carry under 2.5%. Germline CDR1 and CDR2: LGHNT and FRNRAP. Trimming removed 1 base at V and 5 bases at J, with 12 bases between. The CDR3 is 15 amino acids. This chain links TRBV12-5 with TRBJ2-1; tentatively, D is TRBD1 (6 bases). The sample comprised PBMCs. This clonotype originated in a man aged 18 to 29 in good health and CMV-seronegative. The CDR3 nucleotides are TGTGCTAGTGGTTTGGGGGGGACACCGAACAATGAGCAGTTCTTC. This gives the protein CASGLGGTPNNEQFF.